The rows below give T cell receptor beta chains drawn from one sample of a study of T-cell memory formation after mild COVID-19. Each CDR3 protein gets one entry after TCRdb re-called the 5' RACE reads with MiXCR. Found here are some 100,000 distinct CDR3 sequences, over 8.5% of them singletons; the top ten hold approximately 40%. Sequenced material: PBMCs or a T cell subset sorted from them (not recorded which). All receptors come from a man between 18 and 35 years old who had mild COVID-19 (a few samples of this study predate the infection). Cell type and time point are not known. Each CDR3 is given with its conserved first and last residue. Fields, in order: clone size, D gene, V gene, J gene, CDR3 protein, CDR3 DNA. D genes are given only for firm matches. The size entry is marked missing in some rows and otherwise reads once, few, many or a size class.

few,TRBD1,TRBV7-9,TRBJ1-1,CASNRGQTEAFF,TGTGCCAGTAACAGGGGGCAGACTGAAGCTTTCTTT
NA,NA,TRBV11-2,TRBJ2-3,CASSLEGETDTQYF,TGTGCCAGCAGCTTAGAGGGGGAAACAGATACGCAGTATTTT
NA,NA,TRBV24-1,TRBJ2-2,CATSDFANTGELFF,TGTGCCACCAGTGATTTCGCGAACACCGGGGAGCTGTTTTTT
NA,NA,TRBV4-3,TRBJ2-2,CASSRESLDTGELFF,TGCGCCAGCAGCCGCGAGTCGCTGGACACCGGGGAGCTGTTTTTT
NA,TRBD1,TRBV5-1,TRBJ1-4,CASSVQGRLEKLFF,TGCGCCAGCAGCGTACAGGGGAGGCTTGAAAAACTGTTTTTT
few,TRBD2,TRBV12-3/TRBV12-4,TRBJ2-7,CASSLYRGLATPYEQYF,TGTGCCAGCAGTTTATATCGGGGACTAGCGACGCCCTACGAGCAGTACTTC
many,NA,TRBV29-1,TRBJ2-7,CSVSRQGGHEQYF,TGCAGCGTCTCTCGACAGGGAGGGCACGAGCAGTACTTC
NA,TRBD1,TRBV9,TRBJ2-1,CASSVTGAYNEQFF,TGTGCCAGCAGCGTTACAGGGGCCTACAATGAGCAGTTCTTC
few,TRBD1,TRBV24-1,TRBJ2-1,CATRTGGNYNEQFF,TGTGCCACCAGGACAGGGGGTAACTACAATGAGCAGTTCTTC
NA,NA,TRBV7-9,TRBJ1-3,CASSLAGLGNTIYF,TGTGCCAGCAGCTTGGCGGGGTTGGGAAACACCATATATTTT
NA,NA,TRBV29-1,TRBJ2-2,CSVVGGASTGELFF,TGCAGCGTTGTTGGCGGCGCGAGCACCGGGGAGCTGTTTTTT
few,TRBD1,TRBV6-5,TRBJ2-5,CASRPGTGPLETQYF,TGTGCCAGCAGACCTGGGACAGGGCCGTTAGAGACCCAGTACTTC
few,TRBD1,TRBV29-1,TRBJ1-1,CSVQGPDEAFF,TGCAGCGTACAGGGGCCGGATGAAGCTTTCTTT
NA,NA,TRBV11-2,TRBJ2-2,CASSHYRAGELFF,TGTGCCAGCAGCCACTACAGGGCCGGGGAGCTGTTTTTT
NA,NA,TRBV7-2,TRBJ1-5,CASSLRFGEYDYQPQHF,TGTGCCAGCAGCTTAAGATTTGGGGAGTACGACTACCAGCCCCAGCATTTT
NA,NA,TRBV6-2/TRBV6-3,TRBJ2-2,CASSYLRENTGELFF,TGTGCCAGCAGTTATCTGCGGGAGAACACCGGGGAGCTGTTTTTT
few,TRBD1,TRBV20-1,TRBJ2-5,CSARGQGLGQETQYF,TGCAGTGCTAGAGGACAGGGTCTTGGGCAAGAGACCCAGTACTTC
few,TRBD2,TRBV20-1,TRBJ2-5,CSARGLAGETQYF,TGCAGTGCTAGGGGACTAGCTGGGGAGACCCAGTACTTC
many,TRBD2,TRBV3-1,TRBJ2-5,CASSQVLAGLQETQYF,TGTGCCAGCAGCCAAGTCCTAGCGGGGTTGCAAGAGACCCAGTACTTC
NA,TRBD2,TRBV7-9,TRBJ2-2,CASSQGLGITGELFF,TGTGCCAGCAGCCAGGGACTAGGAATTACCGGGGAGCTGTTTTTT
few,TRBD2,TRBV7-8,TRBJ2-3,CASSFPRGGARPSDTQYF,TGTGCCAGCAGCTTCCCCCGGGGGGGGGCCAGACCTTCAGATACGCAGTATTTT
NA,NA,TRBV10-3,TRBJ2-4,CAISDFPKNIQYF,TGTGCCATCAGTGACTTCCCAAAAAACATTCAGTACTTC
few,TRBD1,TRBV11-1,TRBJ1-1,CASSYRTGLNTEAFF,TGTGCCAGCAGCTACCGGACAGGGCTGAACACTGAAGCTTTCTTT
few,TRBD2,TRBV7-3,TRBJ2-3,CASSLSGGQTDTQYF,TGTGCCAGCAGCTTGAGCGGGGGACAAACAGATACGCAGTATTTT
few,TRBD1,TRBV7-9,TRBJ2-6,CASSGQGAGANVLTF,TGTGCCAGCAGTGGACAGGGGGCTGGGGCCAACGTCCTGACTTTC
NA,NA,TRBV6-6,TRBJ1-1,CASTPLGGTTEAFF,TGTGCCAGCACCCCACTAGGCGGGACCACTGAAGCTTTCTTT
NA,TRBD2,TRBV7-9,TRBJ2-3,CASSTGLAGTDTQYF,TGTGCCAGCAGCACCGGACTAGCGGGGACAGATACGCAGTATTTT
many,TRBD1,TRBV7-2,TRBJ1-1,CASSLFASDRQSFF,TGTGCCAGCAGCTTATTTGCGTCGGACAGGCAATCATTTTTT
NA,NA,TRBV20-1,TRBJ1-1,CSAREEQPGALRGNTEAFF,TGCAGTGCTAGAGAAGAACAGCCGGGGGCCCTTCGGGGGAACACTGAAGCTTTCTTT
few,NA,TRBV6-6,TRBJ1-3,CASSYSKGNTIYF,TGTGCCAGCAGTTACTCGAAAGGAAACACCATATATTTT
NA,TRBD2,TRBV12-5,TRBJ2-7,CASGLVSGGRYEQYF,TGTGCTAGTGGTTTGGTAAGCGGGGGGAGATACGAGCAGTACTTC
NA,NA,TRBV11-2,TRBJ1-1,CASSLDGPGPEAFF,TGTGCCAGCAGCTTGGACGGGCCGGGTCCTGAAGCTTTCTTT
few,NA,TRBV7-2,TRBJ2-3,CASSLGLSASTDTQYF,TGTGCCAGCAGCTTAGGGTTGTCCGCTAGCACAGATACGCAGTATTTT
many,NA,TRBV5-1,TRBJ2-1,CASSHARDLNEQFF,TGCGCCAGCAGCCATGCAAGGGATTTGAATGAGCAGTTCTTC
few,NA,TRBV7-9,TRBJ1-6,CASSSDRRALHF,TGTGCCAGCAGCTCCGACCGTAGGGCCCTCCACTTT
many,NA,TRBV7-9,TRBJ2-1,CAFQPESSYNEQFF,TGTGCCTTCCAGCCCGAGAGCTCCTACAATGAGCAGTTCTTC
NA,NA,TRBV15,TRBJ1-5,CATSRDVGVGQPQHF,TGTGCCACCAGCAGAGACGTCGGGGTGGGTCAGCCCCAGCATTTT
few,NA,TRBV11-2,TRBJ2-1,CASSLVTAGSSYNEQFF,TGTGCCAGCAGCTTAGTCACCGCGGGGAGCTCCTACAATGAGCAGTTCTTC
NA,TRBD1,TRBV7-6,TRBJ2-2,CASSSRGQRNTGELFF,TGTGCCAGCAGCTCAAGGGGACAGCGGAACACCGGGGAGCTGTTTTTT
many,TRBD1,TRBV9,TRBJ1-6,CASSSRDRLNSPLHF,TGTGCCAGCAGCTCCCGGGACAGGTTAAATTCACCCCTCCACTTT
NA,NA,TRBV12-3/TRBV12-4,TRBJ2-3,CASSFADTQYF,TGTGCCAGCAGTTTCGCAGATACGCAGTATTTT
NA,TRBD2,TRBV11-2,TRBJ2-5,CASSPPGLAGGRETQYF,TGTGCCAGCAGCCCACCGGGACTAGCGGGGGGGCGGGAGACCCAGTACTTC
few,TRBD2,TRBV25-1,TRBJ2-1,CASRAGDNEQFF,TGTGCCAGCCGGGCGGGGGACAATGAGCAGTTCTTC
many,TRBD1,TRBV5-1,TRBJ2-1,CASSQGALTYNEQFF,TGCGCCAGCAGTCAGGGGGCCCTAACCTACAATGAGCAGTTCTTC
NA,NA,TRBV7-9,TRBJ2-7,CASTARGQYEQYF,TGTGCCAGCACTGCCAGAGGGCAGTACGAGCAGTACTTC
NA,TRBD2,TRBV4-3,TRBJ2-3,CASSQPLAGGTDTQYF,TGCGCCAGCAGCCAACCTCTAGCGGGTGGAACAGATACGCAGTATTTT
many,TRBD2,TRBV20-1,TRBJ2-3,CSVEGGGAADTQYF,TGCAGTGTCGAGGGCGGGGGGGCGGCAGATACGCAGTATTTT
NA,NA,TRBV29-1,TRBJ1-2,CSVELGSYYGYTF,TGCAGCGTTGAACTTGGCAGCTACTATGGCTACACCTTC
many,NA,TRBV2,TRBJ2-4,CAGAGELAKNIQYF,TGTGCCGGTGCAGGGGAATTAGCCAAAAACATTCAGTACTTC
many,NA,TRBV12-3/TRBV12-4,TRBJ2-7,CASSPDTSYEQYF,TGTGCCAGCAGTCCCGACACCTCCTACGAGCAGTACTTC
NA,TRBD2,TRBV27,TRBJ2-2,CASSPRLAGVNTGELFF,TGTGCCAGCAGCCCCAGACTAGCGGGGGTGAACACCGGGGAGCTGTTTTTT
NA,NA,TRBV7-8,TRBJ1-2,CASSPHPRGLSNYGYTF,TGTGCCAGCAGCCCCCACCCCCGGGGGTTGAGTAACTATGGCTACACCTTC
once,TRBD2,TRBV6-5,TRBJ2-5,CASRPGTSGGAFQETQYF,TGTGCCAGCAGACCCGGGACTAGCGGGGGGGCCTTTCAAGAGACCCAGTACTTC
few,TRBD1,TRBV29-1,TRBJ2-5,CSDRDRVWETQYF,TGCAGCGATCGGGACAGGGTGTGGGAGACCCAGTACTTC
few,NA,TRBV20-1,TRBJ1-2,CSARSFSDSGIYGYTF,TGCAGTGCTAGAAGTTTCTCGGACAGTGGGATCTATGGCTACACCTTC
NA,TRBD2,TRBV27,TRBJ2-5,CASSLSKRAGVTQYF,TGTGCCAGCAGTTTATCGAAGCGAGCGGGGGTGACCCAGTACTTC
NA,NA,TRBV6-4,TRBJ2-5,CASSEQGGPQETQYF,TGTGCCAGCAGTGAGCAAGGAGGGCCCCAAGAGACCCAGTACTTC
few,TRBD2,TRBV4-1,TRBJ2-5,CASSQDTAGTLSQETQYF,TGCGCCAGCAGCCAAGATACAGCGGGGACGCTAAGCCAAGAGACCCAGTACTTC
many,NA,TRBV7-9,TRBJ2-7,CASSLSYSYEQYF,TGTGCCAGCAGCTTAAGTTACTCCTACGAGCAGTACTTC
NA,NA,TRBV5-4,TRBJ1-2,CASSLRGGANGYTF,TGTGCCAGCAGCTTGAGAGGTGGCGCAAATGGCTACACCTTC